This T cell receptor beta chain was observed in a study of CD8+ T cells in alopecia areata. For the study at large: Those receiving the skin were 7-10-week-old female C3H/HeJ mice, whose grafts came from 6-12-month-old C3H/HeJ donors with spontaneous alopecia.

With respect to this clone: Its antigen is unknown. Genes and germline come from the mouse. The sequenced fragment ends 4 residues before the CDR3 boundary, so the rest is inferred from the germline J gene.

Extracted RNA was reverse transcribed, and the resulting cDNA served as sequencing template. This table comes from immunoSEQ multiplex PCR, and its TCRdb copy is limited to in-frame clones, with some not included. This record lists more than 90,000 clones, none seen once only, and the top ten clones contain 15% to 20%. Study-wide points: Resident alphabeta T-cell populations of normal skin are likewise subject to sequencing in scalp samples. Elevated clonality characterized lesional scalp relative to normal scalp, particularly in alopecia totalis/universalis.

V shed 2 bases and J 4 bases; nucleotides not matched to a gene: 7. Germline CDR1 FNHDT, CDR2 SITEND (reference sequence). There are 17 residues in the CDR3. The sequence was collected from a C3H/HeJ mouse with alopecia areata. The mouse strain carries the MHC haplotype H2-k. The sequenced sample consisted of lesional skin. V gene TRBV19 combines with J gene TRBJ2-1; 12 positions match TRBD2. The CDR3 DNA, read in part, is TGTGCCAGCAGTATGGGCAGCGGGACTGGGGGGTATGCT. Amino acid sequence: CASSMGSGTGGYA. The entire CDR3 protein is CASSMGSGTGGYAEQFF.